The source of this T cell receptor beta chain is a study of T cell responses to AZD1222 COVID-19 vaccine. Study-level information: The study pooled second doses at about 4 or about 12 weeks.

Overall study findings and caveats: Vaccination with two AZD1222 doses was followed by a rise in Spike-specific TCR breadth and depth.

TCRdb's copy holds only in-frame clones and misses some; the assay was immunoSEQ multiplex PCR. The repertoire has 140,000 to 150,000 clones, approximately 90% of them found once; the top ten carry 5.2%. The CDR3 loop spans 15 amino acids. Deletions cut 0 bases from V and 7 bases from J, with 16 bases between. Germline lookup yields CDR1 SGHTS and CDR2 YDEGEE. About this clone: Antigen unknown.

The rearrangement links TRBV5-8 to TRBJ1-2; no clear D. This receptor was identified in an adult in good health. The sample consisted of peripheral blood, taken on day 0 of AZD1222 vaccination. CDR3 amino acids: CASSLVTIRRVGYTF. In DNA, the CDR3 is TGTGCCAGCAGCTTGGTAACAATCCGTCGAGTTGGCTACACCTTC.